The present entry profiles one T cell receptor beta chain with its context. Profiling relied on immunoSEQ multiplex PCR, and the TCRdb table lists in-frame clones only, not all of them. The table lists fewer than 25,000 clones, approximately 88% of them singletons. This sample stems from a study of lymphopenia after photon versus proton radiotherapy. The ends were cut back, 4 bases at V and 3 bases at J, with 9 bases in the middle. Germline V gives CDR1 SQVTM, CDR2 ANQGSEA. The CDR3 runs to 12 residues. The TCR comes from a man in his forties with gastric cancer. The chain employs TRBV29-1 and TRBJ2-5, with TRBD1 as a possible D gene (5 bases). Sequenced here: peripheral blood, sampled from a patient treated with photon-based radiotherapy. Here the CDR3 DNA reads TGCAGCGTTGGACGACAGAAAGAGACCCAGTACTTC. This sequence encodes CSVGRQKETQYF.